This T cell receptor (beta chain) was identified during a study of read filtering for tumor transcriptome and immune sequencing. Study observations and caveats: IR-seq captured clonotypes deeper and more reliably than RNA-seq. Approximately 82% of IR-seq clonotypes had one read, totaling about 4% of reads; RNA-seq: 74.6% and 44.6%.

From 350 to 500 ng of RNA, a library with molecular barcoded alpha/delta and beta/gamma adaptors was made. Each CDR3 protein gets one entry after TCRdb re-called the reads with MiXCR. The repertoire has about 50,000 distinct CDR3 sequences, around 19% of them found once; the top ten carry approximately 40%. On this clonotype itself: Antigen specificity is unknown.

The sequence came from a donor over 35 with multiple myeloma. Material for sequencing was a population of CD138-negative cells sorted from bone marrow.

The CDR3 protein is CASSLSISGTDTQYF. The CDR3 DNA reads as TGTGCCAGCAGTTTGTCTATTAGCGGCACAGATACGCAGTATTTT. This rearrangement joins TRBV28 to TRBJ2-3; tentatively, D is TRBD2 (5 bases). CDR3 size: 15 residues. Germline V gives CDR1 MDHEN, CDR2 SYDVKM. Trimming removed 3 bases from V and 1 base from J, with 11 bases in between.